There are many counts of the clone carrying this TCR beta chain. The record originates from a study of early T cells in non-severe SARS-CoV-2 infection. cDNA molecules, individually, were tagged with unique molecular identifiers. One entry per CDR3 protein, called by TCRdb with MiXCR from the 5' RACE reads. The table lists under 85,000 distinct CDR3 sequences, approximately 5% of them singletons. The sequencing here drew on whole blood, taken at baseline. This receptor was taken from an adult who was a healthcare worker with PCR-confirmed SARS-CoV-2 infection or an uninfected control (not recorded which).

This CDR3 reads CASSLAIRETFF. Written as DNA, the CDR3 is TGTGCCAGCTCCCTAGCGATAAGGGAAACTTTCTTT. The chain employs TRBV18 and TRBJ1-1; no definite D call. The CDR3 extends over 12 amino acids. Germline V CDR1 and CDR2: KGHSH, LQKENI. V shed 6 bases and J shed 12 bases, with 17 bases lying between them.